This paragraph covers one T cell receptor (beta chain) sequence. In the original workflow: Cell counts per sample came from amplifying reference gene primers. The method was immunoSEQ multiplex PCR; TCRdb's version includes in-frame clones alone and lacks a portion of them. That table gives V, J and clone size, and the DNA gave D and trimming. The data contain more than 350,000 clones, approximately 89% of them singletons. The data originate from a study of blood T cell repertoires in COVID-19. About the research overall: Samples came from the United States, Italy and Spain, spanning acute and convalescent COVID-19. PBMCs, B-cell-depleted T cells, or T cells were the source of the cDNA or gDNA that made up the material.

In germline, CDR1 is LNHDA, CDR2 SQIVND (reference sequence). The CDR3 length is 15 residues. The ends lost 2 bases at V and 1 base at J; junction bases unmatched: 2. Seattle researchers signed up patients amid active infection and tracked them longitudinally. The TCR originated in a young woman with COVID-19, enrolled during active disease. Sequencing used peripheral blood. J is TRBJ2-5 and V is TRBV19, with TRBD1 identical over 9 bases. The CDR3 DNA is TGTGCCAGTAGTATAAGACAGGGGGGCCAAGAGACCCAGTACTTC. Translation: CASSIRQGGQETQYF.